Reported below is one T cell receptor beta chain. Its antigen is not known. The authors reverse transcribed all of the isolated RNA, so sequencing captured expressed TCRB transcripts. The data were produced by immunoSEQ multiplex PCR, yet TCRdb's version contains in-frame clones alone and is incomplete. Of roughly 260,000 clones in the sample, approximately 20% were seen once. V was pared by 11 bases and J by 3 bases, with 11 bases between. CDR1 is MDHEN, CDR2 SYDVKM, per germline. This CDR3 region has 11 residues. The record originates from a study of beta chain features in type 1 diabetes. Study outcomes and limitations: Within each of all four CD4+ subsets, Type 1 diabetes patients had TCRB CDR3s that were moderately but significantly shorter.

The specimen was naive CD4+ T cells from blood. J is TRBJ2-7 and V is TRBV28; D perhaps matches TRBD2 (5 bases). The receptor comes from a woman between 35 and 50 years old with type 1 diabetes. CDR3 amino acids: CAATGSYEQYF. For the CDR3, the DNA is TGTGCCGCCACGGGGAGCTACGAGCAGTACTTC.